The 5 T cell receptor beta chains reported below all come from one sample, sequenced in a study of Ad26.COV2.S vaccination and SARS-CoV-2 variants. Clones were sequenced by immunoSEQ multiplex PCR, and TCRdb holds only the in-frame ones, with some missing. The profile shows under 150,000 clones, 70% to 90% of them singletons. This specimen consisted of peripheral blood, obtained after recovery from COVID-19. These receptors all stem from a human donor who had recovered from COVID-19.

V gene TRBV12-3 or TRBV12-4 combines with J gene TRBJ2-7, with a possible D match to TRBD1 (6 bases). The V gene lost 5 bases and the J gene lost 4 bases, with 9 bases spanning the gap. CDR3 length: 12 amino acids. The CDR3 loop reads CASSPDRYEQYF. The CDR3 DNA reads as TGTGCCAGCAGTCCGGACAGATACGAGCAGTACTTC.

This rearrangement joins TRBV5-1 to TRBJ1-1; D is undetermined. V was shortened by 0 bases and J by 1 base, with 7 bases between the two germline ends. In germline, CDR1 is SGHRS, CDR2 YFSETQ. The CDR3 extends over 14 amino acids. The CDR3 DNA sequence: TGCGCCAGCAGCTTGGGGGCGGAGAACACTGAAGCTTTCTTT. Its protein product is CASSLGAENTEAFF.

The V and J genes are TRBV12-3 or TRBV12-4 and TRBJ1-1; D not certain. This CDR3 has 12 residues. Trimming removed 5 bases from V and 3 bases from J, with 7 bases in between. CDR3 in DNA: TGTGCCAGCAGTCGGGTATACACTGAAGCTTTCTTT. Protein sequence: CASSRVYTEAFF.

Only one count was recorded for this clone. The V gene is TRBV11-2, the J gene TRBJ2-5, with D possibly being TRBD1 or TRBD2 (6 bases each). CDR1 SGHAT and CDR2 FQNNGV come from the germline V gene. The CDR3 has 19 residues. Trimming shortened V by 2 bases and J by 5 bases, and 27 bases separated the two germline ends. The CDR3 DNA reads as TGTGCCAGCAGCTTATCTCCCTGGTGGGGGGACACCGCATTGGAGACCCAGTACTTC. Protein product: CASSLSPWWGDTALETQYF.

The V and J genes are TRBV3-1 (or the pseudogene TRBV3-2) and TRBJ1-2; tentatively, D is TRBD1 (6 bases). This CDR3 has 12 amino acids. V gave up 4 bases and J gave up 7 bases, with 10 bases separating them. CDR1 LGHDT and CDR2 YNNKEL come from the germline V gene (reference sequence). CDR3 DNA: TGTGCCAGCAGCCCGGACAGAGGTGGCTACACCTTC. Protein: CASSPDRGGYTF.